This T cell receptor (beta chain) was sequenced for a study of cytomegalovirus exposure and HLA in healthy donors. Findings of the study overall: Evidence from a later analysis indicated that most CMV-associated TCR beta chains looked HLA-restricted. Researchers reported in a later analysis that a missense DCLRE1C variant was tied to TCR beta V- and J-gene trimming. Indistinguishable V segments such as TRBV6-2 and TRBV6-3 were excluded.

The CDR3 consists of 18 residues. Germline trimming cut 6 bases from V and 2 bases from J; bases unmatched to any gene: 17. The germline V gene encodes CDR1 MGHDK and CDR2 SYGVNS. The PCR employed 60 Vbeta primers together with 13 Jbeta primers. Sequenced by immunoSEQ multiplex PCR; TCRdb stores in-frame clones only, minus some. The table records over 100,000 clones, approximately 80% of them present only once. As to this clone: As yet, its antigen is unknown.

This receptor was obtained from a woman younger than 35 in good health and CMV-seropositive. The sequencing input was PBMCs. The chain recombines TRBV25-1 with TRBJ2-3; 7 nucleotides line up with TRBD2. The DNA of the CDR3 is TGTGCCAGCAGCGAAACGAAAGGGAGGGGACCACACACAGATACGCAGTATTTT. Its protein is CASSETKGRGPHTDTQYF.